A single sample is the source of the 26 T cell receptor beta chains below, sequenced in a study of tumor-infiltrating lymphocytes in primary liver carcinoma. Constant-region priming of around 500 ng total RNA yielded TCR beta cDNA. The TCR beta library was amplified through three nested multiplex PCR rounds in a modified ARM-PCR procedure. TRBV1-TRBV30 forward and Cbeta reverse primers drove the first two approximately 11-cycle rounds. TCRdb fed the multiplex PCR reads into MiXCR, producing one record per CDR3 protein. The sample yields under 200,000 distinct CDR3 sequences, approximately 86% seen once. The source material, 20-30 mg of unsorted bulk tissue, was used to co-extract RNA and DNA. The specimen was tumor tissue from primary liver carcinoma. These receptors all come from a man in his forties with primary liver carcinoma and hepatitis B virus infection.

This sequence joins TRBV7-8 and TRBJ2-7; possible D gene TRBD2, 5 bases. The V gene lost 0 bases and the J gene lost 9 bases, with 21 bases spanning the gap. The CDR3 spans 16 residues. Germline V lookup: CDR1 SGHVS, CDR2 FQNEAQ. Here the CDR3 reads CASSLASLQGKGVQYF. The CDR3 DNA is TGTGCCAGCAGCTTAGCGTCCCTCCAAGGGAAGGGAGTGCAGTACTTC.

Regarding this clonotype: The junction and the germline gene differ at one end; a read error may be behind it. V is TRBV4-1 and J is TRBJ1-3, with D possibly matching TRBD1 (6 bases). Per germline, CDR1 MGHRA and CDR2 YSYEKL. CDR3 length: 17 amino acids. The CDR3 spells CASSRLRTAGSGKTIYF. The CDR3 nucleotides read TGCGCCAGCAGCCGACTAAGGACAGCAGGTTCTGGAAAGACCATATATTTT.

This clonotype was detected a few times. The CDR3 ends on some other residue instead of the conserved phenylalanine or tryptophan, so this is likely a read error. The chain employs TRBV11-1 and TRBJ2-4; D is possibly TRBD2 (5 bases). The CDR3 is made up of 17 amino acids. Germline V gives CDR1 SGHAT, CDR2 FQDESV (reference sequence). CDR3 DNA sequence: TGTGCTAGCAGCTTTCCCGGGATTAGTGGGACCAAAAACATTCAGTACTTA. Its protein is CASSFPGISGTKNIQYL.

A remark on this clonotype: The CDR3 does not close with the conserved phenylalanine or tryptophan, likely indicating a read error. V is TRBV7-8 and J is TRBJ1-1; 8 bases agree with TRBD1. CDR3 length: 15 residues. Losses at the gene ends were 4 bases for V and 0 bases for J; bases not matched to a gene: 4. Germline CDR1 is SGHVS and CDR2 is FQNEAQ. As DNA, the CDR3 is TGTGCCAGCAGCTCCGAACAGGGGGTGAACACTGAAGCTTTCATT. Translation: CASSSEQGVNTEAFI.

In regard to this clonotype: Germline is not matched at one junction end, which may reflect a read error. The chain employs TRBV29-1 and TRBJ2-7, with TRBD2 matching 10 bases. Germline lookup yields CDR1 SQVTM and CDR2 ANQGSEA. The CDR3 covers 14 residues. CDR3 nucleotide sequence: TGCAGCGCCCAGGAGCTAGCGGGAGATTACGAGCAATACTTC. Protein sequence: CSAQELAGDYEQYF.

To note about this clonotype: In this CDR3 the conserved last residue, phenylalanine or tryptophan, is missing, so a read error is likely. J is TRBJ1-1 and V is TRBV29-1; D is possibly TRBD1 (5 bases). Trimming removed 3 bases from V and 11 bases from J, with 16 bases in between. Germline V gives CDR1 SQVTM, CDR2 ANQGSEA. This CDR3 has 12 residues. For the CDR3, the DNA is TGCAGCGTTGACGGAGGTCCCAGGGAGGCTTTCATT. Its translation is CSVDGGPREAFI.

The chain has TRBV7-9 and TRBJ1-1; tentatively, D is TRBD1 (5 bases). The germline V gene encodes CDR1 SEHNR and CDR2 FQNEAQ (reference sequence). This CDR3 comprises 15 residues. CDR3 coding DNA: TGTGTTAGCAGCTTAACCTCAGGGAGGGACACTGAAGCTTTCTTT. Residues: CVSSLTSGRDTEAFF.

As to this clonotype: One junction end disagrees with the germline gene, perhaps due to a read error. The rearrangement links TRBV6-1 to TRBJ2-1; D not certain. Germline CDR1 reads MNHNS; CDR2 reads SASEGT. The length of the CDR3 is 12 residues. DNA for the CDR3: TGTGCCAGCATTCCGTCCTACAATGAGGAGTACTTC. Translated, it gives CASIPSYNEEYF.

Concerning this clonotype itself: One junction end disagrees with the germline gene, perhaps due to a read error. The CDR3: CTSSGTSGLETQYF. The CDR3 region has the DNA TGCACCAGCAGCGGGACTAGCGGACTAGAGACCCAGTACTTC. The V gene is TRBV7-9, the J gene TRBJ2-5; 11 nucleotides agree with TRBD2. The CDR3 is 14 residues long. CDR1 and CDR2 from the germline V gene are SEHNR and FQNEAQ (reference sequence).

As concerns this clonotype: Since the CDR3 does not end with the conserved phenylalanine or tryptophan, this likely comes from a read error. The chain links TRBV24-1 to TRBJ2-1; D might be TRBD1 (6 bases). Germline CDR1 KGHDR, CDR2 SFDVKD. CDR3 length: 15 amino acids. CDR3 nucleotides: TGTGCCACCCGTGATTTCTACGGGACAAACAATGAGCAGTTCTCC. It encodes CATRDFYGTNNEQFS.

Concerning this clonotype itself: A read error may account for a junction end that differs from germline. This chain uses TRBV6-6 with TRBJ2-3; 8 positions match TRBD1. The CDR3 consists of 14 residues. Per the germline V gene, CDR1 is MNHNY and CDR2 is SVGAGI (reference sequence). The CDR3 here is CAGSQDREANTQYF. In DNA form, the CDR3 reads TGTGCCGGCAGTCAGGACAGGGAAGCAAATACGCAGTATTTT.

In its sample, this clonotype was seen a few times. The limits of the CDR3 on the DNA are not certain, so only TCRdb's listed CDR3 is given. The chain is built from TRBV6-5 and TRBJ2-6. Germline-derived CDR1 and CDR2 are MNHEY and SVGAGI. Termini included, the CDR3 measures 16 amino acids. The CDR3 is CASGYSWGSGANVLTF.

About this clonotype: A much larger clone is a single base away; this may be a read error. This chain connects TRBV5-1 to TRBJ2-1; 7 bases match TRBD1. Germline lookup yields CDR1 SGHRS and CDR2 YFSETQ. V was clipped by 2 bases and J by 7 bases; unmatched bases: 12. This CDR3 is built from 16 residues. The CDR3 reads CASSFMDEQGINEQFF. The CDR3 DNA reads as TGCGCCAGCAGCTTTATGGATGAACAGGGGATAAATGAGCAGTTCTTC.

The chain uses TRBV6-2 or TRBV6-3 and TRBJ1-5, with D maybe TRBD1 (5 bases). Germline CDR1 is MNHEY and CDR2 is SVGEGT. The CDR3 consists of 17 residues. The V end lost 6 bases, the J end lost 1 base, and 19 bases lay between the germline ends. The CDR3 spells CASRPPAAGTSNQPQHF. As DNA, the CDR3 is TGTGCCAGCAGGCCACCGGCCGCCGGGACCAGCAATCAGCCCCAGCATTTT.

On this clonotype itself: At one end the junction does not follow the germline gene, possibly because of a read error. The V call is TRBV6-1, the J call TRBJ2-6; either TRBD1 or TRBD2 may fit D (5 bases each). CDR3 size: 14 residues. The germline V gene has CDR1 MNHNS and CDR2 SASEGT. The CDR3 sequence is CASTPGMGVNVLTF. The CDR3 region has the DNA TGTGCCAGCACGCCGGGGATGGGGGTCAACGTCCTGACTTTC.

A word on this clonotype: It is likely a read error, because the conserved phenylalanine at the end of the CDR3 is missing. For the CDR3, the DNA is TGTGCCAGCAGTGAAGCATGGGGGGCCCACAATGAGCAGTTCCTC. This sequence encodes CASSEAWGAHNEQFL. This chain links TRBV6-1 with TRBJ2-1, with D perhaps TRBD1 or TRBD2 (6 bases each). Germline lookup yields CDR1 MNHNS and CDR2 SASEGT. This CDR3 contains 15 residues. Trimming stripped 0 bases from V and 5 bases from J, with 11 bases between.

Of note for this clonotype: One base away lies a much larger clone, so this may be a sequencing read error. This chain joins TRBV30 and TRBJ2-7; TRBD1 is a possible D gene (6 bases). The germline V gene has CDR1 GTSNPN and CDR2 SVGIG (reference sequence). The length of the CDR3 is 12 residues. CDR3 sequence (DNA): TGTGCCTGGACAGGGGCCCTCTACGACCAGTACTTC. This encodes CAWTGALYDQYF.

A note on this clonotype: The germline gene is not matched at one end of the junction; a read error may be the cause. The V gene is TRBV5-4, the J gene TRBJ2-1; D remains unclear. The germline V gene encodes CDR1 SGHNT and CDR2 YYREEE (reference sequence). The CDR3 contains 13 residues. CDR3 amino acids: CAGSTPLIEEQFF. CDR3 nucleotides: TGTGCCGGCAGCACCCCACTGATTGAGGAGCAGTTCTTC.

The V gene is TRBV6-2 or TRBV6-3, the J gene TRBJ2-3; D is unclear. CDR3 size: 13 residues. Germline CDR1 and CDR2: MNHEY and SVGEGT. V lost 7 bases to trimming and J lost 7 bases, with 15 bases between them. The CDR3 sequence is CASISALANTQYF. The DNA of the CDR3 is TGTGCCAGCATTTCGGCACTGGCCAATACGCAGTATTTT.

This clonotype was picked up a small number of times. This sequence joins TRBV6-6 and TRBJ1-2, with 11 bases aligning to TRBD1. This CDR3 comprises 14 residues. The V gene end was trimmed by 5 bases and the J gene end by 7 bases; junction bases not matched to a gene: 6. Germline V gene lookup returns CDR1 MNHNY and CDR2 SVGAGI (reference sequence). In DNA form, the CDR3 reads TGTGCCAGCAGTCTAGGACAGGGGGCGCGTGGCTACACCTTC. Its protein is CASSLGQGARGYTF.

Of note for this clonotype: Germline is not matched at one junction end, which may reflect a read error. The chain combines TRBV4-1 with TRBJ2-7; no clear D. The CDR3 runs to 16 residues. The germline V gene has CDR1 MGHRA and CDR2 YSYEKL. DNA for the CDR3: TGCGTCAGCAGCCAAGGGCTAGTGGGCTCCTCCTACGAGCAGTACTTC. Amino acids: CVSSQGLVGSSYEQYF.

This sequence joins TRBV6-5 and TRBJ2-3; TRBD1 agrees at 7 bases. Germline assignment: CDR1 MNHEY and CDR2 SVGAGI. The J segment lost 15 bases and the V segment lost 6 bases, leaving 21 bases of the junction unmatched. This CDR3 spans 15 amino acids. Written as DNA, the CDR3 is TGTGCCAGCAGGGGAACAGGGGTACAAACAGATAAGCATTATTTT. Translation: CASRGTGVQTDKHYF.

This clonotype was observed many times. The DNA for the CDR3 is TGTGCCAGCAGCCCTACCGGGACAGGTGATTCACCCCTCCACTTT. This encodes CASSPTGTGDSPLHF. V and J are TRBV5-5 and TRBJ1-6; 8 nucleotides agree with TRBD1. Germline V CDR1 and CDR2: SGHKS, YYEKEE (reference sequence). The CDR3 runs to 15 residues. J gave up 8 bases and V 4 bases, and 8 bases lay outside the gene matches.

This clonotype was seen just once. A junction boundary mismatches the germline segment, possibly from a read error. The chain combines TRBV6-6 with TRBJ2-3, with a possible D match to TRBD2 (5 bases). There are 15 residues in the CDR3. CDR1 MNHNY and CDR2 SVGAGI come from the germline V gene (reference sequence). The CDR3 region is CASSYEAATTVTQYF. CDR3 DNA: TGTGCCAGTAGTTACGAAGCGGCAACCACAGTTACGCAGTATTTT.

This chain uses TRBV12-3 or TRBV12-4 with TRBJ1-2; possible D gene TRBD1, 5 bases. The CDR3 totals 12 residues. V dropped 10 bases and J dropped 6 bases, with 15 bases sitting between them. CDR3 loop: CAIGHGVDGYTF. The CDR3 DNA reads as TGTGCCATCGGACATGGAGTAGATGGCTACACCTTC.

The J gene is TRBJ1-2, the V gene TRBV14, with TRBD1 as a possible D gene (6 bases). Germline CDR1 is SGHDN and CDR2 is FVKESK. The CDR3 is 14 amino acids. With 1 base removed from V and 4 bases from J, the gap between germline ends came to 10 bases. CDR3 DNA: TGTGCCAGCAGCCAAGGGGGACACATCTATGGCTACACCTTC. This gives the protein CASSQGGHIYGYTF.